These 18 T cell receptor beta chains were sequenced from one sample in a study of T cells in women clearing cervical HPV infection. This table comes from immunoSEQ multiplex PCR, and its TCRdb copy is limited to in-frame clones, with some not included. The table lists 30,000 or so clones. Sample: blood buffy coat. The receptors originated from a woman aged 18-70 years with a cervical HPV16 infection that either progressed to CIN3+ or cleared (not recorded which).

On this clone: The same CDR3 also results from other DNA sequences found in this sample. CDR3 sequence: CASSFSQGSGYTF. Partial CDR3 DNA: TGTGCCAGCAGCTTTTCCCAGGGGAGTGGC. The rearrangement joins TRBV11-2 to TRBJ1-2, with D possibly matching TRBD1 (6 bases). The sequence runs out 3 residues before the end of the CDR3; the remainder is reconstructed from the germline J gene. V was shortened by 3 bases and J by 7 bases, with 12 bases between the two germline ends. The CDR3 is 13 amino acids. The V gene's germline CDR1 is SGHAT and CDR2 FQNNGV.

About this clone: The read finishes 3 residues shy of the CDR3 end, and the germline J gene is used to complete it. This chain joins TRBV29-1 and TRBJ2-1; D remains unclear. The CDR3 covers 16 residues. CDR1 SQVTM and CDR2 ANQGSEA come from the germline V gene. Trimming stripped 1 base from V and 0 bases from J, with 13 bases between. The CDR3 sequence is CSVEGFFGGSYNEQFF. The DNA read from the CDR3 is TGCAGCGTTGAAGGCTTTTTCGGCGGCTCCTACAATGAG.

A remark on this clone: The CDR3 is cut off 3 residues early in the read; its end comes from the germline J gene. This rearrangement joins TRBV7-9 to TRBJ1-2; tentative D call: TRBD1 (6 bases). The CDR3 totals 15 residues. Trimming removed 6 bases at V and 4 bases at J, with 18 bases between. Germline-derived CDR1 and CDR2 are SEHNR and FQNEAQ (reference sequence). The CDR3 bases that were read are TGTGCCAGCAGACGAAACCGGGACACGGGCTATGGC. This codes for CASRRNRDTGYG. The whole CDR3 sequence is CASRRNRDTGYGYTF. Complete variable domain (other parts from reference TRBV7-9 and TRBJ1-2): DTGVSQNPRHKITKRGQNVTFRCDPISEHNRLYWYRQTLGQGPEFLTYFQNEAQLEKSRLLSDRFSAERPKGSFSTLEIQRTEQGDSAMYLCASRRNRDTGYGYTFGSGTRLTVV.

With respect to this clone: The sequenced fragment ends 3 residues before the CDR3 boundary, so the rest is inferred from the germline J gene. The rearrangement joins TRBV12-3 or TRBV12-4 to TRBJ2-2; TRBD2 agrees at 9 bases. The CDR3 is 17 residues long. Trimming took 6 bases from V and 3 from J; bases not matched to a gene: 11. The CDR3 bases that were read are TGTGCCAGCAGCCCTCTTAGCGGGAGAAGCGACACCGGGGAG. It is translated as CASSPLSGRSDTGE. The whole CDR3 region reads CASSPLSGRSDTGELFF.

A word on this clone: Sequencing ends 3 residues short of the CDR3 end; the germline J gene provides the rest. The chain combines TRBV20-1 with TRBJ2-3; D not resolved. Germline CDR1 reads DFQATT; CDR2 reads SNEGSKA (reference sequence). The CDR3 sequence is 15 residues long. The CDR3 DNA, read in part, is TGCAGTGCTAGAGATCTTGGGCCACCCCAAGAGACG. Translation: CSARDLGPPQET. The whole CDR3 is CSARDLGPPQETQYF.

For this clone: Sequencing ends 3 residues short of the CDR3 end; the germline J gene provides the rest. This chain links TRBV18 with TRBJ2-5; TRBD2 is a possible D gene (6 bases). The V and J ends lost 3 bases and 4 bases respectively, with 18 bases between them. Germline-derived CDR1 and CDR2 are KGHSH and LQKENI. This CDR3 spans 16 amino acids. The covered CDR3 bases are TGTGCCAGCTCACCTCCCGGAACTATAGCGGCAGAGACC. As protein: CASSPPGTIAAET. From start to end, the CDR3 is CASSPPGTIAAETQYF.

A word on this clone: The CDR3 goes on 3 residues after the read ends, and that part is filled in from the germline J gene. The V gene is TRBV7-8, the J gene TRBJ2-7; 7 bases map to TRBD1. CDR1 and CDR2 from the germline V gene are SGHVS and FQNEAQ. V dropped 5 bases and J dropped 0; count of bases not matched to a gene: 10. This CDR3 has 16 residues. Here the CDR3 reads CASSKGSGQSSYEQYF. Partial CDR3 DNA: TGTGCCAGCAGCAAAGGATCGGGACAGAGCTCCTACGAG.

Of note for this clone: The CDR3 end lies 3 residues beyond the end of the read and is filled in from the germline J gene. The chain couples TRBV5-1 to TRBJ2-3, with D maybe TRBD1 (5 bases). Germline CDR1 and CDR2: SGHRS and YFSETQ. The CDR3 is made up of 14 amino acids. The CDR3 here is CASSLGQTKETQYF. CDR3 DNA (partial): TGCGCCAGCAGCTTGGGACAGACAAAAGAGACG.

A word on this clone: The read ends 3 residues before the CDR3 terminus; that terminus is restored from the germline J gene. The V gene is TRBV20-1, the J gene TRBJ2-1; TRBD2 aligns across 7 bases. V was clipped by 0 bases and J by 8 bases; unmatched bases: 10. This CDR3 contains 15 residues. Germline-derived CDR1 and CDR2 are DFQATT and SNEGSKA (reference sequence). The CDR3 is CSARDWGGVSDEQFF. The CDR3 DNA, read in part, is TGCAGTGCTAGAGATTGGGGGGGAGTGTCAGATGAG.

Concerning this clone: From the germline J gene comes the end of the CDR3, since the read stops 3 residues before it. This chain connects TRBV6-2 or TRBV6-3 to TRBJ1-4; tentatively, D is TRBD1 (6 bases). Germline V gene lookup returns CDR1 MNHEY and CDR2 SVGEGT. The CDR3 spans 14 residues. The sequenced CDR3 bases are TGTGCCAGCAGTTACCCAGGGGTCGGTTCACCA. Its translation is CASSYPGVGSP. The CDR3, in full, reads CASSYPGVGSPLFF.

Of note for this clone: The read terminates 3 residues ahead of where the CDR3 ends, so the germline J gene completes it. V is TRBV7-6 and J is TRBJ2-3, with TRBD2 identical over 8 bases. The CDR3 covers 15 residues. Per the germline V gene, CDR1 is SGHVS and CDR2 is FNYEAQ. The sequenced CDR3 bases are TGTGCCAGCAGCAGACCAAGCGGGGGACAAGAGACG. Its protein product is CASSRPSGGQET. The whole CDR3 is CASSRPSGGQETQYF.

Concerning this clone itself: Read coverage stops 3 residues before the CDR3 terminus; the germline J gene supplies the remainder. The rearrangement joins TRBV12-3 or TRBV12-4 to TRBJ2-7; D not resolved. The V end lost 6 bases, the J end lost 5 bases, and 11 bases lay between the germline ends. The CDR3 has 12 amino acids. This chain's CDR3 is CASSVTGDEQYF. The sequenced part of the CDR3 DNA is TGTGCCAGCAGCGTCACGGGTGACGAG.

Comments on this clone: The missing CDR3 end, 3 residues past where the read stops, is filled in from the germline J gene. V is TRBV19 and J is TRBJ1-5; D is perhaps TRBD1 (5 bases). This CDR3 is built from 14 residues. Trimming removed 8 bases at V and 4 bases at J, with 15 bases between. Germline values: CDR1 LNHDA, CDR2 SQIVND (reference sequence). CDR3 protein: CASQRGEPNQPQHF. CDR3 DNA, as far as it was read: TGTGCCAGTCAAAGGGGAGAGCCTAATCAGCCC.

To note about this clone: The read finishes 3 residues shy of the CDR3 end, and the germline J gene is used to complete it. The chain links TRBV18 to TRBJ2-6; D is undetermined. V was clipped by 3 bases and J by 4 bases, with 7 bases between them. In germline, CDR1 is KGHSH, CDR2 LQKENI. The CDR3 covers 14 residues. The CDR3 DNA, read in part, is TGTGCCAGCTCACCCACAGAGGGGGCCAACGTC. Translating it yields CASSPTEGANV. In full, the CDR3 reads CASSPTEGANVLTF.

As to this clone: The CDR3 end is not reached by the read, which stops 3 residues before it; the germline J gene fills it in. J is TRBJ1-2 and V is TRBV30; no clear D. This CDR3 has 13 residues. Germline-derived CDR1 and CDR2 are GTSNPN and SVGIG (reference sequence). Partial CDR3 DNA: TGTGCCTGGGAATTCGGCGGGAGCAACGAC. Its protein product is CAWEFGGSND. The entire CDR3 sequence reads CAWEFGGSNDYTF.

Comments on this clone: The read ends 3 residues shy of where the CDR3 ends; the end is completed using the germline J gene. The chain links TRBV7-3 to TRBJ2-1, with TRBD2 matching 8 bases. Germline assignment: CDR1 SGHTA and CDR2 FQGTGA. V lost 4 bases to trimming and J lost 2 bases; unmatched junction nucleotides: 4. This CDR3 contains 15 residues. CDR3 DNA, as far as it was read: TGTGCCAGCAGCTCCACTAGCGGAACCTACAATGAG. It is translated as CASSSTSGTYNE. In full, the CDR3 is CASSSTSGTYNEQFF.

The DNA read from the CDR3 is TGTGCCAGCAAGGCCAGGAATACCTACGAG. Protein: CASKARNTYE. The full-length CDR3 reads as CASKARNTYEQYF. This sequence joins TRBV28 and TRBJ2-7; D unclear. Sequencing ends 3 residues short of the CDR3 end; the germline J gene provides the rest. Trimming pared 7 bases from V and 2 bases from J, leaving 12 bases between. The CDR3 is 13 amino acids. The V gene's germline CDR1 is MDHEN and CDR2 SYDVKM.

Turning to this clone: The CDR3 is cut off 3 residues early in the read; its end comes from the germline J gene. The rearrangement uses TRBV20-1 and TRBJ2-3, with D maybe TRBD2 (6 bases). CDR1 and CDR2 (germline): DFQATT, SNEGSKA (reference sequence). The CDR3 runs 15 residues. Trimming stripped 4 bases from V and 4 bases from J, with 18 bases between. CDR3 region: CSAIRTGGMADTQYF. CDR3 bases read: TGCAGTGCTATCAGGACCGGCGGGATGGCAGATACG.